Listed below are T cell receptor beta chains from one sample, sequenced in a study of CD8 T cells in Susac syndrome. TCRdb re-analysed the immunoSEQ multiplex PCR reads in MiXCR, keeping a single row per CDR3 protein. The table shows 100,000 to 150,000 distinct CDR3 sequences, with 90% to 95% occurring only once. The specimen was CD8+ T cells from PBMCs. These receptors were taken from a human donor with multiple sclerosis. Each CDR3 is given without its conserved first and last residue. Some rows have no size entry. The others give once, few or many, or a class for an expanded clone.

>-|TRBV11-2|TRBJ2-4
ASSRTGKGNIQY
>-|TRBV29-1|TRBJ1-2
SAQGRDLNYGYT
>-|TRBV3-1|TRBJ2-3
ASSFISRDTQY
>-|TRBV24-1|TRBJ1-5
ATSDSTGINQPQH
>-|TRBV15|TRBJ1-2
ATRDRGLRGYGYT
>-|TRBV28|TRBJ2-3
ASSPGGSGFTDTQY
>-|TRBV12-3/TRBV12-4|TRBJ2-7
ASSFLLGSYEQY
>-|TRBV6-5|TRBJ2-5
ASSSYNSRGETQY
>-|TRBV19|TRBJ2-6
GVSPSSGANVLT
>-|TRBV10-3|TRBJ2-1
AISLAGPGNEQF
>-|TRBV2|TRBJ1-5
ASSEGGAYRPRDQPQH
>-|TRBV3-1|TRBJ2-3
ASSQLGGRDTDTQY
>-|TRBV7-9|TRBJ2-3
ASSSPGTMLQY
>-|TRBV11-2|TRBJ2-7
ASSPGRGPYEQY
>-|TRBV29-1|TRBJ1-3
SVVGGDSGNTIY
>-|TRBV3-1|TRBJ1-1
ATSGRGVTEAF
>once|TRBV24-1|TRBJ2-2
ATSDRDRGNTGELF
>-|TRBV6-5|TRBJ2-1
ASRQAGAFNEQF
>-|TRBV27|TRBJ2-7
ASSSKYYYEQY
>-|TRBV12-3/TRBV12-4|TRBJ2-3
ASSWTGLTDTQY
>-|TRBV28|TRBJ2-5
ASSWVQGRGTQY
>-|TRBV20-1|TRBJ2-7
SADRGSYEQY